The 17 T cell receptor beta chains reported below all come from one sample, sequenced in a study of T cell repertoires in cytomegalovirus infection. TCRdb re-derived calls from the reads in MiXCR, one entry per CDR3 protein. This sample has some 130,000 distinct CDR3 sequences, with 32% found just once. No antigens are known for them. The specimen was CD8+ T cells from cultured PBMCs, collected from culture after CMV antigen stimulation. These receptors were obtained from a human donor in good health (CMV status not recorded). Some clones in this sample may be carry-over from other donors' samples.

This clonotype showed up just a few times. The chain uses TRBV11-2 and TRBJ2-3, with D possibly TRBD2 on 7 matching bases. The CDR3 covers 19 residues. Germline-derived CDR1 and CDR2 are SGHAT and FQNNGV. The V gene lost 5 bases and the J gene lost 6 bases, with 30 bases spanning the gap. The CDR3 sequence is CASSALGGEATHKSDTQYF. In DNA, the CDR3 is TGTGCCAGCAGCGCCCTAGGGGGGGAGGCTACACACAAGTCCGATACGCAGTATTTT.

Many counts were recorded for this clonotype. The chain has TRBV6-1 and TRBJ2-7; possibly TRBD1 for D (7 bases). The CDR3 has 13 amino acids. The V gene lost 6 bases and the J gene lost 1 base, with 10 bases spanning the gap. The germline gives CDR1 MNHNS, CDR2 SASEGT. The CDR3 DNA reads as TGTGCCAGCAGGGAGGGGGCTTCCTACGAGCAGTACTTC. It codes for CASREGASYEQYF.

This clonotype occurred a few times. This chain joins TRBV20-1 and TRBJ2-7, with D unclear. The CDR3 covers 12 residues. The germline gives CDR1 DFQATT, CDR2 SNEGSKA (reference sequence). The V end was cut by 4 bases, the J end by 4 bases, with 11 bases between. Here the CDR3 DNA reads TGCAGTGCTAAGGGCAGCCTTTACGAGCAGTACTTC. As protein: CSAKGSLYEQYF.

The chain uses TRBV11-2 and TRBJ1-3; D is uncertain. This CDR3 has 17 residues. Germline V CDR1 and CDR2: SGHAT, FQNNGV. The ends were cut back, 1 base at V and 0 bases at J, with 13 bases in the middle. The CDR3 coding sequence is TGTGCCAGCAGCTTAGGGGCGGGGATTTACTCTGGAAACACCATATATTTT. It encodes CASSLGAGIYSGNTIYF. Complete variable domain (other parts from reference TRBV11-2 and TRBJ1-3): EAGVAQSPRYKIIEKRQSVAFWCNPISGHATLYWYQQILGQGPKLLIQFQNNGVVDDSQLPKDRFSAERLKGVDSTLKIQPAKLEDSAVYLCASSLGAGIYSGNTIYFGEGSWLTVV.

This clonotype has only a few counts. This chain connects TRBV4-1 to TRBJ1-6; 9 bases align to TRBD1. Per germline, CDR1 MGHRA and CDR2 YSYEKL. The V gene end was trimmed by 1 base and the J gene end by 9 bases; junction bases not matched to a gene: 7. The CDR3 covers 16 residues. This CDR3 reads CASSQGPGQGISPLHF. The CDR3 DNA reads TGCGCCAGCAGCCAAGGCCCGGGACAGGGAATTTCACCCCTCCACTTT.

This clonotype was counted between two and nine times. The genes are TRBV7-6 and TRBJ2-3; D remains unclear. Trimming removed 1 base from V and 5 bases from J, with 7 bases in between. This CDR3 has 13 residues. From germline, CDR1 is SGHVS and CDR2 FNYEAQ. CDR3 nucleotides: TGTGCCAGCAGCTTAGAGGTCGGAGATACGCAGTATTTT. It yields the protein CASSLEVGDTQYF.

This clonotype was counted ten times or more. This chain connects TRBV7-2 to TRBJ2-1; D is unclear. The germline V gene encodes CDR1 SGHTA and CDR2 FQGNSA. CDR3 length: 18 amino acids. V was trimmed by 6 bases and J by 1 base, leaving 22 bases between them. CDR3 protein: CASSHRRPGKRSYNEQFF. The CDR3 DNA follows: TGTGCCAGCAGTCATAGGCGGCCTGGGAAAAGGTCCTACAATGAGCAGTTCTTC. Filled out from reference TRBV7-2 and TRBJ2-1, the complete variable domain reads GAGVSQSPSNKVTEKGKDVELRCDPISGHTALYWYRQSLGQGLEFLIYFQGNSAPDKSGLPSDRFSAERTGGSVSTLTIQRTQQEDSAVYLCASSHRRPGKRSYNEQFFGPGTRLTVL.

The genes are TRBV7-6 and TRBJ2-1; perhaps TRBD1 as D (5 bases). In germline, CDR1 is SGHVS, CDR2 FNYEAQ. The CDR3 consists of 13 residues. Trimming shortened V by 2 bases and J by 8 bases, and 10 bases separated the two germline ends. The CDR3 DNA sequence: TGTGCCAGCAGCTTAATGGGGCTTGATGAGCAGTTCTTC. Translated, it gives CASSLMGLDEQFF.

J is TRBJ1-5 and V is TRBV19; D gene uncertain. This CDR3 spans 15 amino acids. The germline V gene encodes CDR1 LNHDA and CDR2 SQIVND (reference sequence). V was pared by 7 bases and J by 0 bases, with 13 bases between. DNA for the CDR3: TGTGCCAGTACCGCGACCGGGAGTAGCAATCAGCCCCAGCATTTT. Translating gives CASTATGSSNQPQHF.

This clonotype was seen a few times. The rearrangement links TRBV6-6 to TRBJ1-1; D possibly corresponds to TRBD1 (5 bases). Germline lookup yields CDR1 MNHNY and CDR2 SVGAGI (reference sequence). The CDR3 consists of 13 residues. V lost 7 bases, J lost 3 bases, and 12 bases lay in between. The CDR3 DNA reads TGTGCCAGCACCCCAGGGATTGACACTGAAGCTTTCTTT. Protein sequence: CASTPGIDTEAFF.

The genes are TRBV27 and TRBJ2-1; D unclear. Germline V lookup: CDR1 MNHEY, CDR2 SMNVEV (reference sequence). V was trimmed by 5 bases and J by 10 bases, leaving 15 bases between them. The CDR3 spans 13 residues. The CDR3 DNA reads as TGTGCCAGCAGTCCCTTTGGCCGCCAGGAGCAGTTCTTC. This gives the protein CASSPFGRQEQFF.

This clonotype was observed many times. The gene calls are TRBV7-9 and TRBJ2-7, with D perhaps being TRBD1 or TRBD2 (6 bases each). The germline CDR1 and CDR2 sequences are SEHNR and FQNEAQ (reference sequence). Trimming removed 1 base at V and 7 bases at J, with 17 bases between. This CDR3 spans 15 amino acids. The CDR3 DNA reads TGTGCCAGCAGCTTAGAAACGGGGGCCCATGGAGAGCAGTACTTC. This encodes CASSLETGAHGEQYF.

This sequence joins TRBV28 and TRBJ2-3, with 8 bases that match TRBD1. J was trimmed by 2 bases and V by 1 base; bases with no gene match: 5. Germline assignment: CDR1 MDHEN and CDR2 SYDVKM. There are 16 residues in the CDR3. The CDR3 DNA follows: TGTGCCAGCAGTTTATCCCGGGACAGGTACACAGATACGCAGTATTTT. Translating it yields CASSLSRDRYTDTQYF. The full variable domain, completed using reference TRBV28 and TRBJ2-3, is DVKVTQSSRYLVKRTGEKVFLECVQDMDHENMFWYRQDPGLGLRLIYFSYDVKMKEKGDIPEGYSVSREKKERFSLILESASTNQTSMYLCASSLSRDRYTDTQYFGPGTRLTVL.

The chain carries TRBV2 and TRBJ2-7; D call uncertain. The CDR3 runs 11 residues. The germline V gene encodes CDR1 SNHLY and CDR2 FYNNEI. Deletions cut 10 bases from V and 7 bases from J, with 14 bases between. The CDR3 DNA sequence: TGTGCCATAGCCCAGCGTGGGGAGCAGTACTTC. Amino acid sequence: CAIAQRGEQYF.

In regard to this clonotype: Germline is not matched at one junction end, which may reflect a read error. The chain employs TRBV7-6 and TRBJ1-6; TRBD1 is a possible D gene (6 bases). This CDR3 is 15 amino acids long. CDR1 is SGHVS, CDR2 FNYEAQ, per germline. CDR3 sequence: CANSPRDTFNSPLHF. The DNA of the CDR3 is TGTGCCAACAGCCCCCGGGACACATTTAATTCACCCCTCCACTTT.

V gene TRBV6-6 combines with J gene TRBJ2-1; perhaps TRBD2 as D (5 bases). Germline CDR1 MNHNY, CDR2 SVGAGI (reference sequence). The length of the CDR3 is 15 residues. The V and J ends lost 0 bases and 8 bases respectively, with 14 bases between them. This CDR3 reads CASSYSDYSVDEQFF. The CDR3 nucleotides read TGTGCCAGCAGTTACTCCGACTATTCTGTCGATGAGCAGTTCTTC.

DNA of the CDR3: TGTGCCAGCTCACCAGAGGGGGCCATGTACAATGAGCAGTTCTTC. As protein: CASSPEGAMYNEQFF. The V gene is TRBV18, the J gene TRBJ2-1, with 7 bases lining up with TRBD1. Germline values: CDR1 KGHSH, CDR2 LQKENI. This CDR3 is built from 15 residues. V lost 2 bases to trimming and J lost 4 bases; unmatched junction nucleotides: 5.